These 8 T cell receptor beta chains came from one sample sequenced in a study of T cells in Graves' hyperthyroidism and ophthalmopathy. TCR beta CDR3 regions were amplified from RNA. First-round RT-PCR of the TCR CDR3 relied on the HTBI primer set. TCRdb itself ran the multiplex PCR reads through MiXCR, one entry per CDR3 protein. Among about 560,000 distinct CDR3 sequences, over 15% were seen once, and the ten largest hold approximately 20%. Sample: blood. These TCRs come from a woman aged 18-30 years with Graves' hyperthyroidism.

This clonotype was picked up a small number of times. The chain uses TRBV28 and TRBJ2-3; tentatively, D is TRBD1 (6 bases). Germline V gives CDR1 MDHEN, CDR2 SYDVKM. This CDR3 region has 11 residues. V lost 5 bases and J 10 bases, leaving 10 bases between the germline ends. The CDR3 nucleotides are TGTGCCAGCAGTCTCTCAGGGGCGCAGTATTTT. This translates into CASSLSGAQYF.

V usage is TRBV9 and J usage is TRBJ2-5; TRBD2 matches at 10 bases. There are 14 residues in the CDR3. V lost 2 bases, J lost 5 bases, and 3 bases stayed unmatched. Germline V gene sequence: CDR1 SGDLS, CDR2 YYNGEE. CDR3 loop: CASSVEGLAETQYF. The CDR3 bases are TGTGCCAGCAGCGTGGAGGGACTAGCGGAGACCCAGTACTTC. Full variable domain (remainder filled in from reference TRBV9 and TRBJ2-5): DSGVTQTPKHLITATGQRVTLRCSPRSGDLSVYWYQQSLDQGLQFLIQYYNGEERAKGNILERFSAQQFPDLHSELNLSSLELGDSALYFCASSVEGLAETQYFGPGTRLLVL.

This clonotype showed up many times. V usage is TRBV18 and J usage is TRBJ2-5; D unclear. Germline V lookup: CDR1 KGHSH, CDR2 LQKENI. The CDR3 contains 13 residues. Deletions cut 0 bases from V and 4 bases from J, with 6 bases between. The CDR3: CASSPPGSETQYF. In DNA form, the CDR3 reads TGTGCCAGCTCACCACCCGGATCAGAGACCCAGTACTTC.

This clonotype came up many times. This rearrangement joins TRBV20-1 to TRBJ2-7; weak D call: TRBD1 (6 bases). Germline CDR1 DFQATT, CDR2 SNEGSKA (reference sequence). This CDR3 has 13 amino acids. V shed 4 bases and J shed 1 base, with 11 bases lying between them. CDR3 nucleotides: TGCAGTGCTACGGACAGCCCATCCTACGAGCAGTACTTC. Protein: CSATDSPSYEQYF.

On this clonotype itself: A much larger clone is a single base away; this may be a read error. This chain uses TRBV12-3 or TRBV12-4 with TRBJ1-5; 7 bases agree with TRBD1. After removal of 8 bases from V and 2 bases from J, the junction contained 9 bases not matched to a gene. The CDR3 length is 15 residues. The CDR3 reads CASGPTGAGNQPQHF. Here the CDR3 DNA reads TGTGCCAGCGGGCCCACAGGGGCTGGCAATCAGCCCCAGCATTTT.

This clonotype was seen many times. The chain has TRBV29-1 and TRBJ2-7, with D possibly TRBD1 on 6 matching bases. V gave up 1 base and J gave up 3 bases, with 19 bases separating them. CDR1 SQVTM and CDR2 ANQGSEA come from the germline V gene. This CDR3 is 16 amino acids long. CDR3 nucleotides: TGCAGCGTTGAAGGCCCCCAAGGGGGACGGAACTACGAGCAGTACTTC. Translated, it gives CSVEGPQGGRNYEQYF.

This clonotype was detected only a few times. V gene TRBV28 combines with J gene TRBJ1-4; D gene uncertain. The CDR3 is made up of 15 amino acids. CDR1 MDHEN and CDR2 SYDVKM come from the germline V gene. The V end lost 6 bases, the J end lost 3 bases, and 14 bases lay between the germline ends. The CDR3 DNA reads TGTGCCAGCAGGCGCCGGAATCTAGCTAATGAAAAACTGTTTTTT. Amino acids: CASRRRNLANEKLFF.

The gene calls are TRBV6-1 and TRBJ2-3; D may be TRBD2 (6 bases). V was clipped by 10 bases and J by 0 bases, with 17 bases between them. The CDR3 runs to 15 residues. Germline loops: CDR1 MNHNS, CDR2 SASEGT. The CDR3 spells CATTPAGSSTDTQYF. Written as DNA, the CDR3 is TGTGCCACCACCCCCGCGGGGTCTAGCACAGATACGCAGTATTTT.